These T cell receptor beta chains were read from a single sample in a study of blood T cell repertoires in COVID-19. TCRdb keeps only in-frame clones here, not all; method: immunoSEQ multiplex PCR. The repertoire holds around 150,000 clones, with roughly 85% as singletons. Sequences were obtained from peripheral blood. The source of these receptors is a human donor with acute or convalescent COVID-19. The donor label of this sample is uncertain. Both conserved end residues are trimmed from each CDR3.

v_gene: TRBV14
len: 12
CDR3aa: ASSLTGLGEKLF

v_gene: TRBV2
len: 16
CDR3aa: ASSLLDRGASFADTQY

v_gene: TRBV11-2
len: 12
CDR3aa: ASSFKRYGYEQY

v_gene: TRBV24-1
len: 9
CDR3aa: ATSDHYEQY

v_gene: TRBV12-5
len: 14
CDR3aa: ASGPPGTSDYNEQF

v_gene: TRBV30
len: 14
CDR3aa: AWSVLSPKGSYEQY

v_gene: TRBV10-3
len: 10
CDR3aa: AISPSKGEQY

v_gene: TRBV15
len: 13
CDR3aa: ATSRDEQGAYGYT

v_gene: TRBV7-2
len: 14
CDR3aa: ASSPSPGRQNNEQF

v_gene: TRBV3-1/TRBV3-2
len: 13
CDR3aa: ASSQVGYYNSPLH